The clone carrying this T cell receptor (beta chain) was counted only a few times. Its antigen is not identified. This sample was taken from a study of blood T cells in healthy people across ages. Whole-study findings and limits: Diversity figures derived from one million T cells were judged to underestimate the true value.

Germline CDR1 and CDR2: LGHDT and YNNKEL (reference sequence). The CDR3 has 16 residues. V was cut by 8 bases and J by 0 bases, with 17 bases left in between. Combining a sample-barcoded 5' primer with a J-beta primer mix, a second PCR ran for about 7 to 11 cycles. TCRdb re-called the 5' RACE reads through MiXCR, storing one row per CDR3 protein. The table lists 800,000 to 1,300,000 distinct CDR3 sequences, approximately 25% of them singletons. The same sample was also used in a study of T cells of mothers and their children. That source notes: Samples were obtained from a few healthy Caucasian mothers and their six children. All RNA that had been extracted was used for cDNA synthesis at approximately 1.5 ug per 15 ul.

The sample consisted of blood. This TCR came from a girl under 10 years old in good health. The chain combines TRBV3-1 with TRBJ1-3; no firm D call. CDR3 coding DNA: TGTGCCAGCGCCAATCCACTCGAGGACTCTGGAAACACCATATATTTT. This encodes CASANPLEDSGNTIYF.